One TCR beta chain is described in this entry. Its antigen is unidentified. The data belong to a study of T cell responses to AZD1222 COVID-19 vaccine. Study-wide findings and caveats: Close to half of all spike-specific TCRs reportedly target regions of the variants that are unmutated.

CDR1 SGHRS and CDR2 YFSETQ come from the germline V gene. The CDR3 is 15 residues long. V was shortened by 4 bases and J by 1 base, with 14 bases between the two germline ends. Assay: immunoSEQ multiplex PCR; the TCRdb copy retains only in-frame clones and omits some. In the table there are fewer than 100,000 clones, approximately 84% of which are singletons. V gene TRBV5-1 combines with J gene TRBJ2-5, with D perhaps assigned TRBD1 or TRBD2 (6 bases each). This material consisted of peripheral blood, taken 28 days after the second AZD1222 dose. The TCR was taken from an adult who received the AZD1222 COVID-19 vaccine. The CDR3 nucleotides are TGCGCCAGCAGCCGTGGACCGGGGGCCCAAGAGACCCAGTACTTC. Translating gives CASSRGPGAQETQYF.